Detailed here is one T cell receptor (beta chain). As yet, its antigen is unknown. The time point here: persistent/refractory GD, antithyroid drugs over 5 years with positive TRAb. With RNA extracted from PBMCs as input, the TCR library was made. All patients originated from an endocrinology department located in Xi'an, China. The data were obtained in a study of regulatory T cells in long-lasting Graves disease. Broader study findings: Accuracy was possibly reduced by small sample size.

V lost 3 bases, J lost 1 base, and 1 base stayed unmatched. Germline CDR1 is DFQATT and CDR2 is SNEGSKA (reference sequence). This CDR3 is 13 amino acids long. To make TCR beta libraries, researchers used iRepertoire HTBI primers and Arm-PCR of CDR3 regions. Original analysis: Under 75 TRBV and around 15 TRBJ segments were identified across samples. TCRdb reprocessed the multiplex PCR reads via MiXCR and lists one record per CDR3 protein. TCRdb, rather than the study authors, made the V and J calls. The sample lists about half a million distinct CDR3 sequences, 22% seen once, with around 12% in the top ten.

This sequence joins TRBV20-1 and TRBJ2-7, with 9 bases matching TRBD2. The clonotype originates from a female donor with Graves disease. The source material was peripheral blood mononuclear cells (PBMCs), sampled when the disease was refractory, from a patient treated with antithyroid drugs. The CDR3 is CSARLAGSYEQYF. The CDR3 DNA follows: TGCAGTGCTAGGCTAGCGGGATCCTACGAGCAGTACTTC.